This entry describes one T cell receptor (beta chain). Assay used: immunoSEQ multiplex PCR; TCRdb lists only in-frame clones, some missing. The sample lists 85,000 to 130,000 clones, around 92% occurring once. The sample comes from a study of T cell changes during pregnancy in multiple sclerosis. CDR1 and CDR2 (germline): MDHEN, SYDVKM. CDR3 size: 14 residues. V lost 2 bases and J 10 bases, leaving 15 bases between the germline ends. The receptor was derived from a female donor with multiple sclerosis, enrolled in a pregnancy study. This sequence joins TRBV28 and TRBJ2-1, with D tentatively TRBD2 (5 bases). Sequenced here: peripheral blood, sampled before pregnancy. CDR3 sequence (DNA): TGTGCCAGCAGTTTAATTTACTCCGGGGTGGAGCAGTTCTTC. Amino acids: CASSLIYSGVEQFF.